The clone carrying this T cell receptor (beta chain) was observed at least ten times. This record belongs to a study of T-cell reconstitution after alpha-beta-depleted transplantation in children. This CDR3 is 13 amino acids long. CDR1 is SGHTA, CDR2 FQGNSA, per germline. The V gene lost 4 bases and the J gene lost 5 bases, with 10 bases spanning the gap. Preparation of the TCRbeta library involved a method that used unique molecular identifiers. TCRdb itself ran the PCR reads through MiXCR, one entry per CDR3 protein. This sample has approximately 400,000 distinct CDR3 sequences, with 9.5% to 13% found just once.

The clonotype was recovered from a human donor who donated a stem cell graft to a child with acute myeloid leukemia. The rearrangement uses TRBV7-2 and TRBJ2-3; tentative D call: TRBD1 (6 bases). This sample comprised PBMCs from the stem cell graft donor, obtained from the stem cell graft. The DNA of the CDR3 is TGTGCCAGCAGCTCCACAGGGAAAGATACGCAGTATTTT. Translating it yields CASSSTGKDTQYF.